What follows are 6 T cell receptor beta chains derived from one specimen sequenced in a study of T cell repertoires in aging, cancer and after chemotherapy. Rearranged V-D-J TRB sequences were amplified with a mixed TRB-A/B primer pool. TCRdb used MiXCR to reprocess the multiplex PCR reads, holding one entry per CDR3 protein. In the table there are fewer than 1,500 distinct CDR3 sequences, approximately 21% of which are singletons. Peripheral blood genomic DNA, not sorted cells or RNA, was the template. Sequencing was performed on blood. All receptors come from a human donor with a solid tumor.

This clonotype is medium-sized within its sample. V is TRBV7-2 and J is TRBJ2-3; D is possibly TRBD2 (5 bases). Trimming shortened V by 1 base and J by 6 bases, and 14 bases separated the two germline ends. This CDR3 is built from 15 residues. Germline V gives CDR1 SGHTA, CDR2 FQGNSA. CDR3 region: CASSLVTTLQDTQYF. Here the CDR3 DNA reads TGTGCCAGCAGCTTAGTGACTACCCTGCAGGATACGCAGTATTTT.

Within the sample, this clonotype is medium-sized. V usage is TRBV6-5 and J usage is TRBJ2-2; perhaps TRBD2 as D (7 bases). The CDR3 is 15 residues long. CDR1 is MNHEY, CDR2 SVGAGI, per germline. Trimming shortened V by 7 bases and J by 7 bases, and 19 bases separated the two germline ends. CDR3: CASKEGEASGGELFF. The CDR3, as DNA: TGTGCCAGCAAGGAGGGGGAAGCTAGCGGCGGGGAGCTGTTTTTT.

This clonotype is medium-sized (0.01 to 0.1%). This chain uses TRBV7-9 with TRBJ2-3, with a possible D match to TRBD2 (6 bases). The germline V gene encodes CDR1 SEHNR and CDR2 FQNEAQ (reference sequence). CDR3 size: 16 residues. V lost 1 base and J 1 base, leaving 12 bases between the germline ends. The CDR3 is CASSLGSGSRTDTQYF. CDR3 sequence (DNA): TGTGCCAGCAGCTTAGGGAGCGGGTCCCGCACAGATACGCAGTATTTT.

By frequency in the sample, this clonotype is medium-sized. Germline is not matched at one junction end, which may reflect a read error. This sequence joins TRBV7-9 and TRBJ2-1; D is perhaps TRBD2 (5 bases). The V gene's germline CDR1 is SEHNR and CDR2 FQNEAQ (reference sequence). The CDR3 sequence is 14 residues long. CDR3: CASSLEGSMYEQFF. The DNA for the CDR3 is TGTGCCAGCAGTTTAGAAGGGAGTATGTATGAGCAGTTCTTC.

The rearrangement uses TRBV9 and TRBJ2-3; D not certain. Trimming removed 3 bases at V and 2 bases at J, with 4 bases between. The CDR3 contains 12 residues. Germline CDR1 reads SGDLS; CDR2 reads YYNGEE. CDR3 loop: CASSADTDTQYF. For the CDR3, the DNA is TGTGCCAGCAGCGCAGACACAGATACGCAGTATTTT.

J is TRBJ2-1 and V is TRBV5-1; D is ambiguous. V dropped 4 bases and J dropped 5 bases, with 13 bases sitting between them. Looked up from germline, CDR1 is SGHRS and CDR2 is YFSETQ. The CDR3 spans 14 residues. As DNA, the CDR3 is TGCGCCAGCAGCGCGCGTATGGGTAACAATGAGCAGTTCTTC. This encodes CASSARMGNNEQFF. The full variable domain, rest sourced from reference TRBV5-1 and TRBJ2-1, is KAGVTQTPRYLIKTRGQQVTLSCSPISGHRSVSWYQQTPGQGLQFLFEYFSETQRNKGNFPGRFSGRQFSNSRSEMNVSTLELGDSALYLCASSARMGNNEQFFGPGTRLTVL.